This T cell receptor beta chain derives from a study of T cell repertoires in cytomegalovirus infection. The wider study: CMV infection together with matching HLA type was indicated by public TCR beta signatures.

Germline V gene data show CDR1 as DFQATT and CDR2 as SNEGSKA (reference sequence). Trimming shortened V by 5 bases and J by 4 bases, and 8 bases separated the two germline ends. The length of the CDR3 is 11 residues. MiXCR, applied by TCRdb to the reads, yields one record per CDR3 protein. The sample has approximately 240,000 distinct CDR3 sequences; about 12% are singletons. The sample holds a few counts of this clonotype. The V gene is TRBV20-1, the J gene TRBJ1-2; perhaps TRBD1 as D (5 bases). What was sequenced was PBMCs. The clonotype originates from a human donor in good health (CMV status not recorded). Some clones in this sample may be carry-over from other donors' samples. This CDR3 reads CSAETVYGYTF. The CDR3 DNA is TGCAGTGCTGAGACAGTCTATGGCTACACCTTC.